This T cell receptor (beta chain) is drawn from a study of Graves' ophthalmopathy and Graves' hyperthyroidism. Study overall: Peripheral blood was gathered at the point of initial diagnosis, before any treatment started.

Physicians reached a diagnosis by relying on clinical symptoms, serum thyroxine, TRAb, thyroid ultrasound and orbital computed tomography. This clonotype showed up many times. Amplification of the TCR beta CDR3 regions used RNA transcripts (as template). Second-round multiplex PCR came after first-round RT-PCR with HTBI primers. One entry per CDR3 protein results from TCRdb running MiXCR on the multiplex PCR reads. The sample has around 340,000 distinct CDR3 sequences; roughly a sixth are singletons. Germline lookup yields CDR1 SGHAT and CDR2 FQNNGV. The germline V and J ends were trimmed by 0 bases and 0 bases, with 15 bases remaining between them. The CDR3 runs to 18 residues.

The sequence was collected from an adult man with Graves' ophthalmopathy. Sequencing was performed on peripheral blood. The genes are TRBV11-2 and TRBJ2-4; possible D gene TRBD2, 6 bases. The CDR3 is CASSLDHWEDLAKNIQYF. The CDR3 DNA is TGTGCCAGCAGCTTAGATCATTGGGAGGACTTAGCCAAAAACATTCAGTACTTC.